These 16 T cell receptor beta chains were all obtained from the same sample, sequenced in a study of blood T cell repertoires in COVID-19. Clones were sequenced by immunoSEQ multiplex PCR, and TCRdb holds only the in-frame ones, with some missing. Here the sample spans some 300,000 clones, roughly 89% being singletons. Sequencing used peripheral blood. All receptors come from a woman in her 40s with COVID-19, enrolled during active disease.

The chain is built from TRBV4-3 and TRBJ1-2; unclear D gene. Trimming stripped 0 bases from V and 1 base from J, with 6 bases between. Germline V gives CDR1 LGHNA, CDR2 YSLEER. The CDR3 sequence is 14 residues long. The CDR3 reads CASSQEPVNYGYTF. CDR3 DNA sequence: TGCGCCAGCAGCCAAGAACCGGTTAACTATGGCTACACCTTC.

The chain uses TRBV30 and TRBJ2-7, with TRBD1 identical over 11 bases. The V gene's germline CDR1 is GTSNPN and CDR2 SVGIG (reference sequence). The CDR3 spans 14 residues. Trimming took 8 bases from V and 2 from J; bases not matched to a gene: 8. CDR3 sequence: CAQDRGPHTYEQYF. CDR3 nucleotide sequence: TGTGCCCAGGACAGGGGGCCTCATACCTACGAGCAGTACTTC.

V usage is TRBV28 and J usage is TRBJ1-1; the match to TRBD1 covers 9 bases. CDR3 size: 15 residues. Germline V CDR1 and CDR2: MDHEN, SYDVKM. With 4 bases clipped from V and 0 bases from J, the junction kept 3 bases outside the gene matches. The CDR3 sequence is CASSSWTGVNTEAFF. CDR3 nucleotide sequence: TGTGCCAGCAGTTCCTGGACAGGGGTGAACACTGAAGCTTTCTTT.

The genes are TRBV7-9 and TRBJ2-3; D gene uncertain. The CDR3 consists of 15 residues. Looked up from germline, CDR1 is SEHNR and CDR2 is FQNEAQ (reference sequence). Trimming left V 5 bases short and J 1 base short, with 13 bases between. Here the CDR3 DNA reads TGTGCCAGCAGCCCATTGTGGAGAGGCACAGATACGCAGTATTTT. It codes for CASSPLWRGTDTQYF.

The rearrangement joins TRBV27 to TRBJ1-2, with a possible D match to TRBD1 (5 bases). Germline CDR1 is MNHEY and CDR2 is SMNVEV (reference sequence). The V end lost 5 bases, the J end lost 3 bases, and 16 bases lay between the germline ends. This CDR3 spans 15 amino acids. CDR3 DNA: TGTGCCAGCAGTCCCCGTGACAGCCTCGACTATGGCTACACCTTC. It is translated as CASSPRDSLDYGYTF.

V usage is TRBV10-3 and J usage is TRBJ1-5, with TRBD1 matching over 10 bases. Per the germline V gene, CDR1 is ENHRY and CDR2 is SYGVKD. J was trimmed by 6 bases and V by 2 bases; bases with no gene match: 4. CDR3 size: 15 residues. CDR3 loop: CAISEGTGVGQPQHF. CDR3 nucleotides: TGTGCCATCAGTGAGGGGACAGGGGTGGGTCAGCCCCAGCATTTT.

The chain recombines TRBV7-8 with TRBJ2-5; 7 bases line up with TRBD2. Germline loops: CDR1 SGHVS, CDR2 FQNEAQ. The CDR3 totals 12 residues. V dropped 4 bases and J dropped 7; count of bases not matched to a gene: 3. CDR3 coding DNA: TGTGCCAGCAGCTGGGGGGGTGGGACCCAGTACTTC. Amino acid sequence: CASSWGGGTQYF.

The genes are TRBV7-3 and TRBJ2-1; a possible D gene is TRBD1 (7 bases). Germline-derived CDR1 and CDR2 are SGHTA and FQGTGA. V dropped 4 bases and J dropped 7 bases, with 8 bases sitting between them. The CDR3 has 12 amino acids. The CDR3 is CASSSGGNEQFF. For the CDR3, the DNA is TGTGCCAGCAGCTCAGGGGGGAATGAGCAGTTCTTC.

This clone was observed a few times. This rearrangement joins TRBV4-3 to TRBJ2-7; the D gene is possibly TRBD1 (5 bases). V gave up 5 bases and J gave up 4 bases, with 15 bases separating them. This CDR3 has 14 amino acids. The germline V gene encodes CDR1 LGHNA and CDR2 YSLEER. The CDR3 sequence is CASSERSTDYEQYF. The CDR3 DNA reads as TGCGCCAGCAGCGAACGTTCGACAGATTACGAGCAGTACTTC.

The chain joins TRBV5-5 to TRBJ2-5; 9 bases are a match to TRBD1. The CDR3 loop spans 16 amino acids. Germline V gives CDR1 SGHKS, CDR2 YYEKEE (reference sequence). The ends lost 6 bases at V and 5 bases at J; junction bases unmatched: 14. For the CDR3, the DNA is TGTGCCAGCACCTCGTTAACCGGGACAGGGTCCGAGACCCAGTACTTC. This gives the protein CASTSLTGTGSETQYF.

The chain carries TRBV5-4 and TRBJ2-3, with 10 bases identical to TRBD2. Trimming at V came to 1 base and at J to 6 bases, leaving 8 bases not matched to a gene. The CDR3 covers 16 residues. CDR1 and CDR2 from the germline V gene are SGHNT and YYREEE (reference sequence). The CDR3 DNA follows: TGTGCCAGCAGCTTGCCCCTAGCGGGAGTTAGGGATACGCAGTATTTT. Its translation is CASSLPLAGVRDTQYF.

V is TRBV29-1 and J is TRBJ2-2; 11 bases fit TRBD1. This CDR3 has 13 amino acids. V lost 6 bases to trimming and J lost 4 bases; unmatched junction nucleotides: 1. Germline lookup yields CDR1 SQVTM and CDR2 ANQGSEA. CDR3 bases: TGCAGCGTAGGGACAGGGGGCACCGGGGAGCTGTTTTTT. Translation gives CSVGTGGTGELFF.

J is TRBJ2-7 and V is TRBV7-9; perhaps TRBD1 as D (6 bases). V was cut by 4 bases and J by 3 bases, with 13 bases left in between. The V gene's germline CDR1 is SEHNR and CDR2 FQNEAQ (reference sequence). The CDR3 length is 14 residues. CDR3 sequence: CASSSTGTLYEQYF. The CDR3 DNA sequence: TGTGCCAGCAGCTCTACCGGGACACTCTACGAGCAGTACTTC.

On this clone itself: Other DNA sequences in the sample encode the same CDR3. The genes are TRBV28 and TRBJ1-5, with TRBD1 as a possible D gene (6 bases). Per germline, CDR1 MDHEN and CDR2 SYDVKM. Trimming removed 5 bases from V and 4 bases from J, with 9 bases in between. The CDR3 is 13 amino acids. The CDR3 DNA follows: TGTGCCAGCAGTCCCACAGGGAATCAGCCCCAGCATTTT. Its protein is CASSPTGNQPQHF. Full variable domain (remainder filled in from reference TRBV28 and TRBJ1-5): DVKVTQSSRYLVKRTGEKVFLECVQDMDHENMFWYRQDPGLGLRLIYFSYDVKMKEKGDIPEGYSVSREKKERFSLILESASTNQTSMYLCASSPTGNQPQHFGDGTRLSIL.

J is TRBJ1-4 and V is TRBV19, with 9 nucleotides matching TRBD1. Per the germline V gene, CDR1 is LNHDA and CDR2 is SQIVND (reference sequence). V was clipped by 10 bases and J by 7 bases; unmatched bases: 7. The CDR3 is 13 residues long. CDR3: CATSTGGGEKLFF. The DNA for the CDR3 is TGTGCCACTTCGACAGGGGGAGGTGAAAAACTGTTTTTT.

The chain carries TRBV2 and TRBJ1-1, with D hard to call. Germline V gene lookup returns CDR1 SNHLY and CDR2 FYNNEI. The CDR3 is 13 amino acids. Between the trimmed V and J ends, which lost 2 bases and 8 bases, there was a span of 12 bases. CDR3 region: CASSENPAAEAFF. In DNA, the CDR3 is TGTGCCAGCAGTGAAAACCCTGCGGCCGAAGCTTTCTTT. The variable domain in full, with the rest retrieved from reference TRBV2 and TRBJ1-1, is EPEVTQTPSHQVTQMGQEVILRCVPISNHLYFYWYRQILGQKVEFLVSFYNNEISEKSEIFDDQFSVERPDGSNFTLKIRSTKLEDSAMYFCASSENPAAEAFFGQGTRLTVV.